This TCR beta chain derives from a study of pediatric ulcerative colitis. The rectum was sampled with one to two pinch biopsies at colonoscopy. The germline gives CDR1 MGHRA, CDR2 YSYEKL. Trimming pared 4 bases from V and 3 bases from J, leaving 15 bases between. The length of the CDR3 is 15 residues. Only in-frame clones appear in the TCRdb table, and some are missing; sequencing was by immunoSEQ multiplex PCR. The sample records roughly 16,000 clones, approximately 69% being singletons. The sequencing sample was made of gut tissue. The rearrangement uses TRBV4-1 and TRBJ1-2, with D possibly being TRBD1 (5 bases). The TCR comes from a girl aged 5 to 17 with moderate ulcerative colitis. The CDR3 nucleotides read TGCGCCAGCAGCCTAGATCCCGACAGATACTATGGCTACACCTTC. This encodes CASSLDPDRYYGYTF.